This record concerns one TCR beta chain sequence. The data were obtained in a study of shared clonotypes between healthy human individuals. V shed 0 bases and J 6 bases; nucleotides not matched to a gene: 4. The CDR3 consists of 15 residues. The germline V gene encodes CDR1 SGHRS and CDR2 YFSETQ. Roughly 33,000 T cell genomes, or approximately 0.2 ug DNA, went into the sorted-subset replicate PCRs. Sequencing used immunoSEQ multiplex PCR; TCRdb keeps in-frame clones, though not all of them. Of roughly 2,500,000 clones listed, 80% to 95% are singletons. All participating donors were Caucasian adults from Nashville, Tennessee.

The receptor was isolated from a man aged 18 to 29 in good health. Some clones in this sample may be carry-over from other donors' samples. V and J are TRBV5-1 and TRBJ2-1; 9 bases line up with TRBD2. Sequenced input: naive CD4+ T cells from PBMCs. Subset specified: CD45RA+ positively selected. The DNA for the CDR3 is TGCGCCAGCAGCTTGGGTAGCGGGAGTAGCAATGAGCAGTTCTTC. Protein product: CASSLGSGSSNEQFF.